Presented here are 31 T cell receptor beta chains from one specimen sequenced in a study of identical twins. One entry per CDR3 protein, called by TCRdb with MiXCR from the 5' RACE reads. The sample contains approximately 890,000 distinct CDR3 sequences, 12% of which appear only once. These data were also filed under a second study, of yellow fever vaccine responses in identical twins.

The sample taken for sequencing was PBMCs. These receptors all come from a woman aged 18-29 years in good health.

This chain links TRBV15 with TRBJ2-5; unclear D gene. The CDR3 spans 14 residues. Germline V gives CDR1 LNHNV, CDR2 YYDKDF (reference sequence). Trimming took 0 bases from V and 5 from J, leaving 10 bases between them. CDR3 nucleotides: TGTGCCACCAGCAGAGATGGTGGCCCTGAGACCCAGTACTTC. It codes for CATSRDGGPETQYF.

There are a few counts of this clonotype. This sequence joins TRBV5-1 and TRBJ2-5; TRBD1 might be the D (6 bases). V was clipped by 0 bases and J by 1 base, with 13 bases between them. This CDR3 comprises 16 residues. Per germline, CDR1 SGHRS and CDR2 YFSETQ. The CDR3 bases are TGCGCCAGCAGCTTGGCTGGACAGTACATCCAAGAGACCCAGTACTTC. It specifies CASSLAGQYIQETQYF.

This clonotype was seen a few times. This chain links TRBV18 with TRBJ2-2, with 9 bases identical to TRBD1. Germline V lookup: CDR1 KGHSH, CDR2 LQKENI. This CDR3 has 15 amino acids. V shed 3 bases, J shed 5 bases, and the junction held 4 bases outside the gene matches. The CDR3 loop is CASSPQQGATGELFF. The DNA of the CDR3 is TGTGCCAGCTCACCGCAACAGGGGGCAACCGGGGAGCTGTTTTTT. Drawing the rest from reference TRBV18 and TRBJ2-2, the complete variable domain is NAGVMQNPRHLVRRRGQEARLRCSPMKGHSHVYWYRQLPEEGLKFMVYLQKENIIDESGMPKERFSAEFPKEGPSILRIQQVVRGDSAAYFCASSPQQGATGELFFGEGSRLTVL.

The gene calls are TRBV2 and TRBJ2-1; D ambiguous. The CDR3 is 15 residues long. Trimming removed 4 bases from V and 0 bases from J, with 10 bases in between. CDR1 is SNHLY and CDR2 is FYNNEI in the germline V gene. CDR3 region: CASSVTLSSYNEQFF. DNA of the CDR3: TGTGCCAGCAGTGTGACCCTCAGCTCCTACAATGAGCAGTTCTTC. Full variable domain (missing parts from reference TRBV2 and TRBJ2-1): EPEVTQTPSHQVTQMGQEVILRCVPISNHLYFYWYRQILGQKVEFLVSFYNNEISEKSEIFDDQFSVERPDGSNFTLKIRSTKLEDSAMYFCASSVTLSSYNEQFFGPGTRLTVL.

This clonotype was observed at least ten times. The chain has TRBV29-1 and TRBJ2-7, with a tentative D call TRBD1 (6 bases). This CDR3 spans 14 amino acids. Germline loops: CDR1 SQVTM, CDR2 ANQGSEA. V lost 1 base to trimming and J lost 6 bases, with 16 bases between them. DNA for the CDR3: TGCAGCGTTGAAGGAACAGGGCCGATCCTCGAGCAGTACTTC. Protein: CSVEGTGPILEQYF.

The rearrangement links TRBV7-9 to TRBJ1-2, with D hard to call. Per germline, CDR1 SEHNR and CDR2 FQNEAQ (reference sequence). V dropped 5 bases and J dropped 5 bases, with 18 bases sitting between them. There are 15 residues in the CDR3. The CDR3 loop reads CASSPGPVPLYGYTF. The CDR3 DNA reads as TGTGCCAGCAGCCCCGGACCTGTTCCCCTTTATGGCTACACCTTC.

The gene calls are TRBV18 and TRBJ1-6; D call uncertain. The CDR3 consists of 12 residues. Trimming left V 2 bases short and J 12 bases short, with 8 bases between. The germline CDR1 and CDR2 sequences are KGHSH and LQKENI. The CDR3 region has the DNA TGTGCCAGCTCACCAAGAGTAGGACCCCTCCACTTT. Its translation is CASSPRVGPLHF. The whole variable domain, remainder taken from reference TRBV18 and TRBJ1-6, is NAGVMQNPRHLVRRRGQEARLRCSPMKGHSHVYWYRQLPEEGLKFMVYLQKENIIDESGMPKERFSAEFPKEGPSILRIQQVVRGDSAAYFCASSPRVGPLHFGNGTRLTVT.

The table lists this clonotype with a few counts. The chain uses TRBV20-1 and TRBJ2-2; D is ambiguous. This CDR3 contains 14 residues. Trimming stripped 6 bases from V and 4 bases from J, with 15 bases between. Germline CDR1 DFQATT, CDR2 SNEGSKA (reference sequence). The CDR3 sequence is CSAIGTALTGELFF. DNA for the CDR3: TGCAGTGCAATCGGAACGGCTCTCACCGGGGAGCTGTTTTTT.

The chain carries TRBV29-1 and TRBJ2-3, with D hard to call. Trimming pared 4 bases from V and 0 bases from J, leaving 11 bases between. The germline V gene encodes CDR1 SQVTM and CDR2 ANQGSEA. The CDR3 runs 14 residues. The CDR3 region is CSVAERTSTDTQYF. The CDR3 DNA follows: TGCAGCGTTGCTGAGCGTACTAGCACAGATACGCAGTATTTT.

The chain is built from TRBV18 and TRBJ2-1; no firm D call. Trimming removed 3 bases at V and 5 bases at J, with 11 bases between. From germline, CDR1 is KGHSH and CDR2 LQKENI. The CDR3 runs 14 residues. CDR3: CASSPLRRNNEQFF. For the CDR3, the DNA is TGTGCCAGCTCACCCCTCCGCCGGAACAATGAGCAGTTCTTC.

Only a few counts were recorded for this clonotype. One end of the junction does not line up with germline, which may come from a read error. This sequence joins TRBV12-3 or TRBV12-4 and TRBJ1-1, with D perhaps matching TRBD1 (5 bases). This CDR3 contains 14 residues. The chain's CDR3 is CASRLDSLNTEAFF. DNA for the CDR3: TGTGCCAGCAGGTTAGACAGTCTGAACACTGAAGCTTTCTTT.

This clonotype was picked up many times. This chain connects TRBV16 to TRBJ1-1, with 7 bases aligning to TRBD1. Germline V gene lookup returns CDR1 KGHSY and CDR2 FQNENV. The CDR3 contains 15 residues. With 2 bases clipped from V and 0 bases from J, the junction kept 3 bases outside the gene matches. CDR3: CASSQTGAMNTEAFF. In nucleotides, the CDR3 is TGTGCCAGCAGCCAAACAGGGGCAATGAACACTGAAGCTTTCTTT.

The chain has TRBV6-2 or TRBV6-3 and TRBJ1-2; no clear D gene. Germline CDR1 MNHEY, CDR2 SVGEGT. The CDR3 is 10 residues long. V was shortened by 4 bases and J by 7 bases, with 4 bases between the two germline ends. CDR3 sequence (DNA): TGTGCCAGCAGTTCAGGTGGCTACACCTTC. It yields the protein CASSSGGYTF.

The chain's CDR3 is CSARLNRGLRGGLNEQFF. CDR3 nucleotide sequence: TGCAGTGCTAGACTAAACCGAGGACTAAGGGGGGGCTTAAATGAGCAGTTCTTC. This chain links TRBV20-1 with TRBJ2-1; TRBD2 might be the D (7 bases). The CDR3 sequence is 18 residues long. Per the germline V gene, CDR1 is DFQATT and CDR2 is SNEGSKA (reference sequence). With 2 bases removed from V and 7 bases from J, the gap between germline ends came to 27 bases.

The chain has TRBV7-8 and TRBJ2-1; D possibly corresponds to TRBD2 (8 bases). This CDR3 comprises 18 residues. The V end was cut by 4 bases, the J end by 9 bases, with 28 bases between. Germline loops: CDR1 SGHVS, CDR2 FQNEAQ. The chain's CDR3 is CASSSTTGMMAGGAEQFF. DNA of the CDR3: TGTGCCAGCAGCTCGACGACAGGGATGATGGCGGGAGGTGCTGAGCAGTTCTTC.

This clonotype occurred many times. This rearrangement joins TRBV20-1 to TRBJ2-1; 13 positions agree with TRBD2. V shed 0 bases, J shed 6 bases, and the junction held 14 bases outside the gene matches. CDR1 and CDR2 (germline): DFQATT, SNEGSKA (reference sequence). The CDR3 spans 19 residues. This chain's CDR3 is CSAREELAGGPRKTNEQFF. DNA of the CDR3: TGCAGTGCTAGAGAAGAACTAGCGGGAGGGCCGCGGAAGACCAATGAGCAGTTCTTC.

This chain joins TRBV21-1 and TRBJ1-4. TRBV21-1 is shown as a pseudogene. The CDR3 totals 15 residues. The DNA of the CDR3 is TGTGCCAGCAGCACTCGTCGTCGAGTGGCTGAAAAACTGTTTTTT. This gives the protein CASSTRRRVAEKLFF.

CDR3: CASSPTAALGGSTDTQYF. Here the CDR3 DNA reads TGCGCCAGCAGCCCGACAGCCGCCCTTGGGGGGAGCACAGATACGCAGTATTTT. This sequence joins TRBV4-1 and TRBJ2-3; possible D gene TRBD2, 6 bases. The CDR3 totals 18 residues. CDR1 is MGHRA and CDR2 is YSYEKL in the germline V gene. V dropped 4 bases and J dropped 0 bases, with 20 bases sitting between them.

The chain has TRBV6-1 and TRBJ2-3, with 9 bases lining up with TRBD1. Germline V gene data show CDR1 as MNHNS and CDR2 as SASEGT. After removal of 8 bases from V and 7 bases from J, the junction contained 13 bases not matched to a gene. The CDR3 consists of 15 residues. The CDR3 protein is CASVRTGTGKYTQYF. For the CDR3, the DNA is TGTGCCAGCGTGCGAACCGGGACAGGGAAATATACGCAGTATTTT.

This clonotype has at least ten counts. CDR3 region: CASSPQQGANYGYTF. The CDR3 DNA reads as TGTGCCAGCTCCCCCCAACAGGGAGCTAACTATGGCTACACCTTC. The V and J genes are TRBV18 and TRBJ1-2, with D possibly being TRBD1 (6 bases). CDR3 length: 15 amino acids. V dropped 6 bases and J dropped 0 bases, with 14 bases sitting between them. Per germline, CDR1 KGHSH and CDR2 LQKENI.

The chain has TRBV24-1 and TRBJ2-3; 10 bases align to TRBD1. The CDR3 sequence is 16 residues long. CDR1 is KGHDR and CDR2 is SFDVKD in the germline V gene. The ends lost 3 bases at V and 8 bases at J; junction bases unmatched: 10. CDR3 in DNA: TGTGCCACCAGTGATGGGGACAGGGACAGGGGTGGTACGCAGTATTTT. Protein: CATSDGDRDRGGTQYF.

The chain carries TRBV21-1 and TRBJ2-7; TRBD1 was called by the table and not checked on the DNA. TRBV21-1 is a listed pseudogene. This CDR3 region has 15 residues. The DNA for the CDR3 is TGTGCCAGCAGCGCCCGGACAGGGGGCTCGGGCGAGCAGTACTTC. Its translation is CASSARTGGSGEQYF.

V and J are TRBV28 and TRBJ2-1; TRBD1 is a possible D gene (6 bases). Trimming left V 0 bases short and J 8 bases short, with 11 bases between. The CDR3 is 14 residues long. CDR1 MDHEN and CDR2 SYDVKM come from the germline V gene. In DNA form, the CDR3 reads TGTGCCAGCAGTTTATGGAGGGGGTACCATGAGCAGTTCTTC. Residues: CASSLWRGYHEQFF.

The genes are TRBV24-1 and TRBJ2-2; D remains ambiguous. Trimming stripped 6 bases from V and 6 bases from J, with 7 bases between. This CDR3 is built from 12 residues. Germline V gives CDR1 KGHDR, CDR2 SFDVKD. CDR3 in DNA: TGTGCCACCAGTTTCTATTCCGGGGAGCTGTTTTTT. Residues: CATSFYSGELFF.

This clonotype was picked up many times. DNA for the CDR3: TGTGCCAGCAGTTTATTGTTGGGGAAAGAGCAGTTCTTC. Encoded protein: CASSLLLGKEQFF. The rearrangement joins TRBV12-3 or TRBV12-4 to TRBJ2-1; D gene ambiguous. This CDR3 has 13 residues. The V gene lost 2 bases and the J gene lost 10 bases, with 12 bases spanning the gap.

The chain links TRBV29-1 to TRBJ2-5, with 10 bases fitting TRBD1. The V gene's germline CDR1 is SQVTM and CDR2 ANQGSEA. V was clipped by 4 bases and J by 4 bases; unmatched bases: 6. This CDR3 is built from 14 residues. In DNA form, the CDR3 reads TGCAGCGTTGTTGACAGGGGGCAGGGAGAGACCCAGTACTTC. Amino acids: CSVVDRGQGETQYF.

The gene calls are TRBV6-5 and TRBJ2-5, with unresolved D. CDR3 length equals 14 residues. Per germline, CDR1 MNHEY and CDR2 SVGAGI. V was cut by 4 bases and J by 2 bases, with 11 bases left in between. The chain's CDR3 is CASSSRRSQETQYF. CDR3 nucleotide sequence: TGTGCCAGCAGTTCCAGACGGTCACAAGAGACCCAGTACTTC.

This clonotype was detected only a few times. The genes are TRBV12-3 or TRBV12-4 and TRBJ1-5; weak D call: TRBD1 (6 bases). The CDR3 runs to 15 residues. Trimming took off 5 bases at V and 2 bases at J, with 13 bases between the two ends. The CDR3 is CASSQQGSGNQPQHF. CDR3 DNA: TGTGCCAGCAGTCAACAGGGTAGTGGCAATCAGCCCCAGCATTTT.

This clonotype was seen many times. The V call is TRBV20-1, the J call TRBJ2-1, with 7 bases matching TRBD2. This CDR3 is built from 15 residues. V lost 5 bases, J lost 6 bases, and 13 bases stayed unmatched. From germline, CDR1 is DFQATT and CDR2 SNEGSKA (reference sequence). The CDR3 loop reads CSAPPRAGAINEQFF. The CDR3 nucleotides read TGCAGTGCTCCGCCGAGGGCGGGAGCTATCAATGAGCAGTTCTTC.

The rearrangement joins TRBV4-1 to TRBJ2-7, with 11 positions matching TRBD2. CDR3 size: 15 residues. V shed 7 bases, J shed 4 bases, and the junction held 9 bases outside the gene matches. Germline V gene data show CDR1 as MGHRA and CDR2 as YSYEKL. CDR3 in amino acids: CASTLAGGPGYEQYF. CDR3 bases: TGCGCCAGCACCCTAGCGGGAGGACCGGGTTACGAGCAGTACTTC.

CDR3 coding DNA: TGTGCCAGCAGTGGAGCAACAGGGAACTATGGCTACACCTTC. It codes for CASSGATGNYGYTF. V and J are TRBV25-1 and TRBJ1-2, with D possibly matching TRBD1 (6 bases). This CDR3 contains 14 residues. The V and J ends lost 4 bases and 2 bases respectively, with 11 bases between them. Per germline, CDR1 MGHDK and CDR2 SYGVNS.